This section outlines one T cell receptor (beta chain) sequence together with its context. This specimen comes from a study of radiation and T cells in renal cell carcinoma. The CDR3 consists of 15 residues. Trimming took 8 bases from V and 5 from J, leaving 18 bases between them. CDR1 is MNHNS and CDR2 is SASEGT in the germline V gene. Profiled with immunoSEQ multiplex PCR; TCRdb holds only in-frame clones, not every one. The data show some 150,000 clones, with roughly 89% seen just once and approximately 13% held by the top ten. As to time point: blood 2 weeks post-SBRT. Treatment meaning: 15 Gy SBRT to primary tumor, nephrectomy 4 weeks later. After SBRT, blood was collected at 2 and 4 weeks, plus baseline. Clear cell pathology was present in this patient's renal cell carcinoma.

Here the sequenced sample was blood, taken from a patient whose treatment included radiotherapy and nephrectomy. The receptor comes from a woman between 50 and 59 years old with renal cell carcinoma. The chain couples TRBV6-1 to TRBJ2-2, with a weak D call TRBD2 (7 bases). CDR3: CASGGDTFLTGELFF. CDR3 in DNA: TGTGCCAGCGGGGGGGACACCTTCCTAACCGGGGAGCTGTTTTTT.